A selection of T cell receptor beta chains follows, all from one sample in a study of blood T cell repertoires in COVID-19. Libraries were prepared by immunoSEQ multiplex PCR; TCRdb keeps only in-frame clonotypes and omits some of them. The sample records under 200,000 clones, approximately 83% being singletons. Sequencing was carried out using peripheral blood. These receptors were collected from a human donor with acute or convalescent COVID-19. The donor label of this sample is uncertain. Both conserved end residues are part of each CDR3. D genes are given only for firm matches. Clone size is shown for a subset of rows, as once, few, many or a class of expanded clone.

d_gene: NA; abundance: NA; j_gene: TRBJ2-2; v_gene: TRBV5-5; CDR3aa: CASSLDLGQNTGELFF; CDR3nt: TGTGCCAGCAGCTTGGATTTGGGACAGAACACCGGGGAGCTGTTTTTT
d_gene: NA; abundance: NA; j_gene: TRBJ1-1; v_gene: TRBV12-3/TRBV12-4; CDR3aa: CASSLKANTEAFF; CDR3nt: TGTGCCAGCAGTTTAAAAGCGAACACTGAAGCTTTCTTT
d_gene: TRBD1; abundance: NA; j_gene: TRBJ2-7; v_gene: TRBV27; CDR3aa: CASSGDREVYEQYF; CDR3nt: TGTGCCAGCAGTGGGGACAGGGAGGTTTACGAGCAGTACTTC
d_gene: NA; abundance: once; j_gene: TRBJ2-7; v_gene: TRBV7-2; CDR3aa: CASSFQWGVGSYEQYF; CDR3nt: TGTGCCAGCAGCTTCCAATGGGGGGTCGGGTCCTACGAGCAGTACTTC
d_gene: NA; abundance: NA; j_gene: TRBJ2-1; v_gene: TRBV11-1; CDR3aa: CASSTRLAFGNEQFF; CDR3nt: TGTGCCAGCAGCACCCGGCTAGCGTTTGGTAATGAGCAGTTCTTC
d_gene: TRBD2; abundance: NA; j_gene: TRBJ2-3; v_gene: TRBV19; CDR3aa: CASTPRLAGGLDTQYF; CDR3nt: TGTGCCAGTACCCCGCGACTAGCGGGAGGGCTAGATACGCAGTATTTT
d_gene: NA; abundance: NA; j_gene: TRBJ1-3; v_gene: TRBV2; CDR3aa: CASSTGPPGGNTIYF; CDR3nt: TGTGCCAGCAGTACAGGGCCACCGGGGGGAAACACCATATATTTT
d_gene: TRBD2; abundance: NA; j_gene: TRBJ2-1; v_gene: TRBV15; CDR3aa: CATSRDSSGGTYNEQFF; CDR3nt: TGTGCCACCAGCAGAGATTCGAGCGGGGGAACCTACAATGAGCAGTTCTTC
d_gene: TRBD1; abundance: NA; j_gene: TRBJ1-5; v_gene: TRBV19; CDR3aa: CASRPGTGGNEGNQPQHF; CDR3nt: TGTGCCAGTAGACCCGGGACAGGGGGCAATGAGGGCAATCAGCCCCAGCATTTT
d_gene: TRBD2; abundance: NA; j_gene: TRBJ2-1; v_gene: TRBV5-1; CDR3aa: CASSLKTSGVYEQFF; CDR3nt: TGCGCCAGCAGCTTGAAGACTAGCGGGGTTTATGAGCAGTTCTTC
d_gene: NA; abundance: NA; j_gene: TRBJ2-3; v_gene: TRBV21-1; CDR3aa: CASSKGRGVGTQYF; CDR3nt: TGTGCCAGCAGCAAAGGACGCGGGGTAGGTACGCAGTATTTT
d_gene: NA; abundance: NA; j_gene: TRBJ2-7; v_gene: TRBV20-1; CDR3aa: CSARDTYEQYF; CDR3nt: TGCAGTGCTAGAGATACCTACGAGCAGTACTTC
d_gene: NA; abundance: once; j_gene: TRBJ2-2; v_gene: TRBV5-1; CDR3aa: CASTGGQPNTGELFF; CDR3nt: TGCGCCAGCACCGGGGGACAGCCGAACACCGGGGAGCTGTTTTTT
d_gene: NA; abundance: NA; j_gene: TRBJ1-5; v_gene: TRBV19; CDR3aa: CASSIKAGQSNQPQHF; CDR3nt: TGTGCCAGTAGTATAAAGGCAGGGCAGAGCAATCAGCCCCAGCATTTT
d_gene: TRBD1; abundance: NA; j_gene: TRBJ2-5; v_gene: TRBV18; CDR3aa: CASSRGSWDRGLETQYF; CDR3nt: TGTGCCAGCTCACGAGGATCTTGGGACAGGGGGCTGGAGACCCAGTACTTC
d_gene: NA; abundance: once; j_gene: TRBJ2-7; v_gene: TRBV4-1; CDR3aa: CASSLRDLPGDEQYF; CDR3nt: TGCGCCAGCAGCCTCCGGGACCTCCCAGGGGACGAGCAGTACTTC
d_gene: NA; abundance: once; j_gene: TRBJ2-1; v_gene: TRBV14; CDR3aa: CASSPLAALAGQFF; CDR3nt: TGTGCCAGCAGCCCCCTCGCCGCATTGGCGGGGCAGTTCTTC
d_gene: TRBD2; abundance: NA; j_gene: TRBJ2-3; v_gene: TRBV4-1; CDR3aa: CASSQDATSGPDTQYF; CDR3nt: TGCGCCAGCAGCCAAGATGCGACTAGCGGGCCAGATACGCAGTATTTT
d_gene: TRBD1; abundance: NA; j_gene: TRBJ1-1; v_gene: TRBV7-9; CDR3aa: CASSLTGDWAFF; CDR3nt: TGTGCCAGCAGCCTTACAGGGGATTGGGCTTTCTTT
d_gene: NA; abundance: NA; j_gene: TRBJ1-2; v_gene: TRBV28; CDR3aa: CASSGNNRGYTF; CDR3nt: TGTGCCAGCAGCGGCAACAACAGGGGCTACACCTTC
d_gene: TRBD1; abundance: NA; j_gene: TRBJ2-1; v_gene: TRBV14; CDR3aa: CASSPWTGEAYNEQFF; CDR3nt: TGTGCCAGCAGCCCGTGGACAGGGGAGGCCTACAATGAGCAGTTCTTC
d_gene: NA; abundance: NA; j_gene: TRBJ1-2; v_gene: TRBV6-5; CDR3aa: CASRYDSNYGYTF; CDR3nt: TGTGCCAGCAGATACGACTCTAACTATGGCTACACCTTC
d_gene: TRBD1; abundance: NA; j_gene: TRBJ2-7; v_gene: TRBV25-1; CDR3aa: CASSGDRSPYEQYF; CDR3nt: TGTGCCAGCAGTGGGGACAGGTCACCCTACGAGCAGTACTTC
d_gene: NA; abundance: NA; j_gene: TRBJ1-2; v_gene: TRBV3-1/TRBV3-2; CDR3aa: CASSQGGSQGTYGYTF; CDR3nt: TGTGCCAGCAGCCAAGGGGGTTCGCAGGGAACCTATGGCTACACCTTC
d_gene: NA; abundance: NA; j_gene: TRBJ2-1; v_gene: TRBV6-6; CDR3aa: CASILAPHLRSEQFF; CDR3nt: TGTGCCAGCATCCTAGCCCCACACCTACGGAGCGAGCAGTTCTTC
d_gene: NA; abundance: NA; j_gene: TRBJ2-2; v_gene: TRBV28; CDR3aa: CASSFVSRAGELFF; CDR3nt: TGTGCCAGCAGTTTTGTCTCCCGAGCCGGGGAGCTGTTTTTT
d_gene: TRBD1; abundance: NA; j_gene: TRBJ2-7; v_gene: TRBV25-1; CDR3aa: CASSEWDRQGYEQYF; CDR3nt: TGTGCCAGCAGTGAATGGGACAGACAGGGTTACGAGCAGTACTTC
d_gene: NA; abundance: NA; j_gene: TRBJ1-1; v_gene: TRBV29-1; CDR3aa: CSFEGTFTTEAFF; CDR3nt: TGCAGCTTTGAGGGGACTTTTACCACTGAAGCTTTCTTT
d_gene: NA; abundance: NA; j_gene: TRBJ2-1; v_gene: TRBV5-5; CDR3aa: CASSFGGGSYNEQFF; CDR3nt: TGTGCCAGCAGCTTTGGGGGAGGCTCCTACAATGAGCAGTTCTTC
d_gene: NA; abundance: NA; j_gene: TRBJ1-4; v_gene: TRBV4-2; CDR3aa: CASSQSQLNEKLFF; CDR3nt: TGTGCCAGCAGCCAATCACAGCTTAATGAAAAACTGTTTTTT
d_gene: TRBD1; abundance: NA; j_gene: TRBJ1-2; v_gene: TRBV2; CDR3aa: CASIEDRVKWGYTF; CDR3nt: TGTGCCAGTATAGAGGACAGGGTCAAATGGGGCTACACCTTC
d_gene: NA; abundance: few; j_gene: TRBJ1-1; v_gene: TRBV12-3/TRBV12-4; CDR3aa: CASSQNPTEAFF; CDR3nt: TGTGCCAGCAGCCAGAACCCCACTGAAGCTTTCTTT
d_gene: NA; abundance: few; j_gene: TRBJ1-1; v_gene: TRBV18; CDR3aa: CASSPSRDTEAFF; CDR3nt: TGTGCCAGCTCCCCCAGCAGGGACACTGAAGCTTTCTTT
d_gene: TRBD1; abundance: NA; j_gene: TRBJ1-5; v_gene: TRBV5-1; CDR3aa: CASSLGDSYNQPQHF; CDR3nt: TGCGCCAGCAGCTTGGGGGACAGCTATAATCAGCCCCAGCATTTT
d_gene: NA; abundance: NA; j_gene: TRBJ2-3; v_gene: TRBV12-5; CDR3aa: CASTTARGTDTQYF; CDR3nt: TGTGCTAGTACCACCGCCAGGGGCACAGATACGCAGTATTTT
d_gene: NA; abundance: NA; j_gene: TRBJ2-2; v_gene: TRBV6-2/TRBV6-3; CDR3aa: CASRPLLDNTGELFF; CDR3nt: TGTGCCAGCAGGCCTCTGCTAGATAACACCGGGGAGCTGTTTTTT
d_gene: NA; abundance: NA; j_gene: TRBJ2-1; v_gene: TRBV6-5; CDR3aa: CASSYSRLYNEQFF; CDR3nt: TGTGCCAGCAGTTACTCGCGACTTTACAATGAGCAGTTCTTC
d_gene: NA; abundance: NA; j_gene: TRBJ1-1; v_gene: TRBV3-1/TRBV3-2; CDR3aa: CASSHQGNTEAFF; CDR3nt: TGTGCCAGCAGCCACCAGGGGAACACTGAAGCTTTCTTT
d_gene: TRBD1; abundance: NA; j_gene: TRBJ2-7; v_gene: TRBV27; CDR3aa: CASSSPDRAYEQYF; CDR3nt: TGTGCCAGCAGTTCTCCCGACAGGGCCTACGAGCAGTACTTC
d_gene: NA; abundance: NA; j_gene: TRBJ1-5; v_gene: TRBV27; CDR3aa: CASSPNRDQPQHF; CDR3nt: TGTGCCAGCAGTCCAAACAGGGATCAGCCCCAGCATTTT
d_gene: NA; abundance: NA; j_gene: TRBJ1-5; v_gene: TRBV5-1; CDR3aa: CASSLETPDQPQHF; CDR3nt: TGCGCCAGCAGCTTGGAAACACCTGATCAGCCCCAGCATTTT